Below, 23 T cell receptor beta chains from the same sample are listed, as sequenced in a study of CD8 T cells in ankylosing spondylitis. Study-wide results and caveats: There was a TCR beta motif, made of several highly homologous variants, that appeared characteristic of ankylosing spondylitis blood.

No antigen has been assigned to these receptors. TCRdb called the 5' RACE reads again in MiXCR, with one record for every CDR3 protein. In the table there are 220,000 or so distinct CDR3 sequences, about 16% of which are singletons. Material for sequencing was blood, either unsorted or a sorted T cell fraction (not recorded which). These receptor sequences come from a male donor with ankylosing spondylitis.

This clonotype showed up just a few times. This rearrangement joins TRBV13 to TRBJ2-2, with D uncertain. The CDR3 covers 15 residues. The germline gives CDR1 PRHDT, CDR2 FYEKMQ (reference sequence). V dropped 2 bases and J dropped 0 bases, with 7 bases sitting between them. The CDR3 region has the DNA TGTGCCAGCAGCTTACAGGCCCCGAACACCGGGGAGCTGTTTTTT. This codes for CASSLQAPNTGELFF.

Concerning this clonotype: Relative to the germline gene, one junction end is altered; a read error may explain this. The V call is TRBV30, the J call TRBJ2-7; the D is unclear. The germline gives CDR1 GTSNPN, CDR2 SVGIG (reference sequence). The CDR3 sequence is 12 residues long. The CDR3 is CVWSRDSYEQYF. CDR3 nucleotides: TGTGTCTGGAGTCGTGACTCCTACGAGCAGTACTTC.

The chain has TRBV2 and TRBJ2-6; 8 positions agree with TRBD1. The J segment lost 0 bases and the V segment lost 6 bases, leaving 7 bases of the junction unmatched. The CDR3 spans 17 residues. Germline V gene sequence: CDR1 SNHLY, CDR2 FYNNEI. CDR3 sequence reads: CASSMDRAISGANVLTF. Here the CDR3 DNA reads TGTGCCAGCAGCATGGACAGGGCCATCTCTGGGGCCAACGTCCTGACTTTC.

This clonotype was found a few times. The chain combines TRBV4-1 with TRBJ2-1, with unresolved D. V was shortened by 0 bases and J by 10 bases, with 7 bases between the two germline ends. CDR3 length equals 12 residues. CDR1 and CDR2 from the germline V gene are MGHRA and YSYEKL. The CDR3 region is CASSQDIYEQFF. CDR3 nucleotides: TGCGCCAGCAGCCAAGATATCTACGAGCAGTTCTTC.

This clonotype has ten or more counts. The chain links TRBV29-1 to TRBJ2-1, with TRBD1 matching over 10 bases. V trimming: 7 bases; J trimming: 12 bases; junction bases outside the gene matches: 24. CDR3 length: 17 residues. Germline V lookup: CDR1 SQVTM, CDR2 ANQGSEA. The DNA for the CDR3 is TGCAGCGGGCTGGGACAGGGGCAGAGCGGGGGTTGGTCTGTGCAGTTCTTC. Protein sequence: CSGLGQGQSGGWSVQFF.

This clonotype was seen more than once but under ten times. The chain carries TRBV3-1 and TRBJ1-3; D gene unclear. This CDR3 spans 15 amino acids. Trimming cost V 1 base and J 3 bases, with 10 bases left between them. Germline V lookup: CDR1 LGHDT, CDR2 YNNKEL (reference sequence). The CDR3 loop is CASSQAAQLGNTIYF. DNA for the CDR3: TGTGCCAGCAGCCAAGCGGCTCAGCTTGGAAACACCATATATTTT.

This clonotype has only a few counts. This sequence joins TRBV5-5 and TRBJ1-1, with 8 bases lining up with TRBD1. Germline lookup yields CDR1 SGHKS and CDR2 YYEKEE (reference sequence). J was trimmed by 2 bases and V by 3 bases; bases with no gene match: 6. This CDR3 is 15 amino acids long. The chain's CDR3 is CASSSDRGYNTEAFF. DNA for the CDR3: TGTGCCAGCAGCTCCGACAGGGGCTATAACACTGAAGCTTTCTTT. Drawing the rest from reference TRBV5-5 and TRBJ1-1, the complete variable domain is DAGVTQSPTHLIKTRGQQVTLRCSPISGHKSVSWYQQVLGQGPQFIFQYYEKEERGRGNFPDRFSARQFPNYSSELNVNALLLGDSALYLCASSSDRGYNTEAFFGQGTRLTVV.

This clonotype occurred a few times. The gene calls are TRBV5-6 and TRBJ2-7; no reliable D call. Germline V gives CDR1 SGHDT, CDR2 YYEEEE. V was shortened by 3 bases and J by 2 bases, with 15 bases between the two germline ends. The CDR3 runs to 15 residues. CDR3 sequence reads: CASSSDNSLPYEQYF. In nucleotides, the CDR3 is TGTGCCAGCAGCTCCGACAACAGCTTACCCTACGAGCAGTACTTC.

This chain uses TRBV28 with TRBJ2-7; D is possibly TRBD1 (6 bases). Trimming took 3 bases from V and 0 from J, leaving 12 bases between them. Germline V CDR1 and CDR2: MDHEN, SYDVKM. CDR3 length: 15 amino acids. As DNA, the CDR3 is TGTGCCAGCAGTTTTAGGGGGATCCTCTCCTACGAGCAGTACTTC. Translated: CASSFRGILSYEQYF.

The chain employs TRBV11-2 and TRBJ2-7; D possibly matches TRBD1 or TRBD2 (5 bases each). This CDR3 contains 14 residues. The germline V gene encodes CDR1 SGHAT and CDR2 FQNNGV. The V and J ends lost 1 base and 3 bases respectively, with 10 bases between them. CDR3 DNA sequence: TGTGCCAGCAGCTTAGCGCCTGGGGGCTACGAGCAGTACTTC. This encodes CASSLAPGGYEQYF. Filled out from reference TRBV11-2 and TRBJ2-7, the complete variable domain reads EAGVAQSPRYKIIEKRQSVAFWCNPISGHATLYWYQQILGQGPKLLIQFQNNGVVDDSQLPKDRFSAERLKGVDSTLKIQPAKLEDSAVYLCASSLAPGGYEQYFGPGTRLTVT.

V usage is TRBV20-1 and J usage is TRBJ2-7; D gene uncertain. The CDR3 has 14 residues. V shed 0 bases and J shed 2 bases, with 11 bases lying between them. CDR1 is DFQATT and CDR2 is SNEGSKA in the germline V gene (reference sequence). The CDR3 DNA is TGCAGTGCTAGAGATTTGGACGCAGCCTACGAGCAGTACTTC. It translates to CSARDLDAAYEQYF.

The chain is built from TRBV15 and TRBJ2-7; D remains ambiguous. V was trimmed by 4 bases and J by 3 bases, leaving 4 bases between them. Per the germline V gene, CDR1 is LNHNV and CDR2 is YYDKDF (reference sequence). The CDR3 has 11 residues. The DNA of the CDR3 is TGTGCCACCAGCATCGGCTACGAGCAGTACTTC. Translating gives CATSIGYEQYF.

The table lists this clonotype with a few counts. The chain combines TRBV6-2 or TRBV6-3 with TRBJ2-4; 14 bases fit TRBD2. V lost 1 base to trimming and J lost 3 bases; unmatched junction nucleotides: 5. The CDR3 extends over 18 amino acids. Germline V lookup: CDR1 MNHEY, CDR2 SVGEGT. The CDR3 reads CASSYLGTSGRDKNIQYF. CDR3 DNA: TGTGCCAGCAGTTACTTGGGGACTAGCGGGAGAGACAAAAACATTCAGTACTTC.

V gene TRBV27 combines with J gene TRBJ1-5; a weak D match, TRBD1 (5 bases). Trimming removed 8 bases at V and 2 bases at J, with 13 bases between. The germline V gene encodes CDR1 MNHEY and CDR2 SMNVEV (reference sequence). CDR3 length: 14 amino acids. CDR3 DNA sequence: TGTGCCAGCGGCATTGGGGGGGGCAATCAGCCCCAGCATTTT. Translated, it gives CASGIGGGNQPQHF.

The gene calls are TRBV4-1 and TRBJ2-7, with a tentative D call TRBD1 (5 bases). The germline V gene has CDR1 MGHRA and CDR2 YSYEKL. V was cut by 4 bases and J by 4 bases, with 14 bases left in between. The CDR3 consists of 14 residues. The CDR3, as DNA: TGCGCCAGCAGCCTAGACAGCGTCTCTTACGAGCAGTACTTC. Its translation is CASSLDSVSYEQYF.

The J gene is TRBJ1-5, the V gene TRBV19, with a possible D match to TRBD1 (5 bases). This CDR3 spans 14 amino acids. V lost 6 bases to trimming and J lost 7 bases, with 16 bases between them. CDR1 is LNHDA, CDR2 SQIVND, per germline (reference sequence). CDR3 DNA: TGTGCCAGTAGCCCCGGCGGGGCGGGGCAGCCCCAGCATTTT. Protein: CASSPGGAGQPQHF. Drawing the rest from reference TRBV19 and TRBJ1-5, the complete variable domain is DGGITQSPKYLFRKEGQNVTLSCEQNLNHDAMYWYRQDPGQGLRLIYYSQIVNDFQKGDIAEGYSVSREKKESFPLTVTSAQKNPTAFYLCASSPGGAGQPQHFGDGTRLSIL.

The chain couples TRBV9 to TRBJ2-5; D might be TRBD2 (6 bases). Germline assignment: CDR1 SGDLS and CDR2 YYNGEE. This CDR3 comprises 14 residues. Trimming cost V 3 bases and J 0 bases, with 9 bases left between them. This CDR3 reads CASSAGTYQETQYF. The DNA of the CDR3 is TGTGCCAGCAGCGCCGGGACTTACCAAGAGACCCAGTACTTC.

A few counts support this clonotype. V is TRBV7-9 and J is TRBJ1-1; D gene unclear. CDR1 SEHNR and CDR2 FQNEAQ come from the germline V gene (reference sequence). This CDR3 has 15 residues. The ends were cut back, 5 bases at V and 1 base at J, with 14 bases in the middle. The CDR3 loop is CASSEYSDRNTEAFF. As DNA, the CDR3 is TGTGCCAGCAGCGAGTACTCCGATCGGAACACTGAAGCTTTCTTT.

This clonotype was seen a single time. The chain links TRBV27 to TRBJ1-4; no firm D call. Deletions cut 0 bases from V and 7 bases from J, with 12 bases between. Germline-derived CDR1 and CDR2 are MNHEY and SMNVEV (reference sequence). The CDR3 contains 15 residues. The CDR3 loop reads CASSLSVPFGEKLFF. CDR3 in DNA: TGTGCCAGCAGTTTATCGGTGCCCTTTGGTGAAAAACTGTTTTTT.

CDR3 loop: CASSLVGSRGGEGYTF. The CDR3 DNA follows: TGCGCCAGCAGCCTAGTAGGGTCCAGGGGGGGCGAGGGCTACACCTTC. The chain couples TRBV4-1 to TRBJ1-2, with TRBD1 identical over 7 bases. The CDR3 is 16 residues long. After removal of 4 bases from V and 8 bases from J, the junction contained 16 bases not matched to a gene. Germline loops: CDR1 MGHRA, CDR2 YSYEKL.

The J gene is TRBJ2-1, the V gene TRBV14; D is undetermined. V was shortened by 5 bases and J by 6 bases, with 5 bases between the two germline ends. The V gene's germline CDR1 is SGHDN and CDR2 FVKESK. The CDR3 is 11 residues long. The CDR3 is CASSSCNEQFF. As DNA, the CDR3 is TGTGCCAGCAGCTCATGCAATGAGCAGTTCTTC. Looking up the rest from reference TRBV14 and TRBJ2-1 gives the full variable domain: EAGVTQFPSHSVIEKGQTVTLRCDPISGHDNLYWYRRVMGKEIKFLLHFVKESKQDESGMPNNRFLAERTGGTYSTLKVQPAELEDSGVYFCASSSCNEQFFGPGTRLTVL.

This clonotype was observed a few times. The CDR3 sequence is CASSILPGRENTEAFF. The CDR3 nucleotides read TGTGCCAGCAGTATCTTACCGGGACGGGAGAACACTGAAGCTTTCTTT. The gene calls are TRBV12-3 or TRBV12-4 and TRBJ1-1, with a tentative D call TRBD1 (5 bases). V lost 5 bases to trimming and J lost 1 base, with 17 bases between them. CDR3 length equals 16 residues.

This clonotype has just a few counts. The chain uses TRBV19 and TRBJ2-7; D possibly corresponds to TRBD1 (5 bases). The CDR3 sequence is 14 residues long. The germline V gene has CDR1 LNHDA and CDR2 SQIVND (reference sequence). Trimming left V 2 bases short and J 2 bases short, with 10 bases between. This CDR3 is CASSITGETYEQYF. CDR3 nucleotides: TGTGCCAGTAGTATAACAGGAGAGACCTACGAGCAGTACTTC.